Below are 15 T cell receptor beta chains sequenced from a single sample in a study of blood T cell repertoires in COVID-19. The table came from immunoSEQ multiplex PCR; TCRdb's copy has only in-frame clones and leaves some out. The sample holds 100,000 to 150,000 clones, roughly 83% seen once. Sequencing input: peripheral blood. These receptors came from a human donor in a cohort sampled during active COVID-19.

This chain uses TRBV10-2 with TRBJ2-1; TRBD2 matches 13 bases. J gave up 8 bases and V 4 bases, and 5 bases lay outside the gene matches. CDR1 is WSHSY, CDR2 SAAADI, per germline. There are 15 residues in the CDR3. The CDR3 DNA sequence: TGCGCCAGCAGTGGCGGGACTAGCGGGACTGATGAGCAGTTCTTC. As protein: CASSGGTSGTDEQFF.

The V gene is TRBV4-3, the J gene TRBJ1-2; D gene unclear. The germline V gene encodes CDR1 LGHNA and CDR2 YSLEER. CDR3 length equals 14 residues. Trimming took off 4 bases at V and 0 bases at J, with 9 bases between the two ends. Here the CDR3 DNA reads TGCGCCAGCAGCCTGGTGGGCGCTAACTATGGCTACACCTTC. Translation gives CASSLVGANYGYTF.

This clone was recorded a few times. This chain uses TRBV30 with TRBJ1-6; 8 positions match TRBD1. CDR1 GTSNPN and CDR2 SVGIG come from the germline V gene (reference sequence). The CDR3 length is 16 residues. V lost 4 bases and J lost 6; bases outside the gene matches: 11. The CDR3: CAWTGQGLKSNSPLHF. CDR3 coding DNA: TGTGCCTGGACCGGACAGGGCCTTAAGTCTAATTCACCCCTCCACTTT.

CDR3 bases: TGTGCCAGCAGCCCGAAACTAGCGGGAGCAATCAATGAGCAGTTCTTC. Translated: CASSPKLAGAINEQFF. The V call is TRBV16, the J call TRBJ2-1; 11 bases are a match to TRBD2. Germline V lookup: CDR1 KGHSY, CDR2 FQNENV. V shed 4 bases and J 6 bases; nucleotides not matched to a gene: 8. CDR3 size: 16 residues.

This chain joins TRBV19 and TRBJ1-5; D is unresolved. CDR3 length equals 15 residues. V was shortened by 0 bases and J by 1 base, with 7 bases between the two germline ends. The germline V gene encodes CDR1 LNHDA and CDR2 SQIVND (reference sequence). In DNA, the CDR3 is TGTGCCAGTAGTATAGAGGGCCTGAGCAATCAGCCCCAGCATTTT. This gives the protein CASSIEGLSNQPQHF.

As regards this clone: Lacking the conserved final phenylalanine or tryptophan, this CDR3 likely reflects a read error. No DNA is shown, since the ends of the CDR3 on it are uncertain; the CDR3 is the one TCRdb lists. CDR3 in amino acids: CASSDSILDSLI. This chain uses TRBV6-4 with TRBJ2-7; the table names TRBD1, a call not compared with the DNA. In germline, CDR1 is MRHNA, CDR2 SNTAGT. 12 amino acids form the CDR3, both terminal residues included.

This clone was seen a single time. The CDR3: CASSRGREQLRGYTF. In DNA form, the CDR3 reads TGTGCCAGCAGCCGAGGACGGGAGCAGTTGAGGGGCTACACCTTC. V and J are TRBV3-1 (or the pseudogene TRBV3-2) and TRBJ1-2; no reliable D call. Trimming removed 4 bases at V and 8 bases at J, with 20 bases between. The V gene's germline CDR1 is LGHDT and CDR2 YNNKEL (reference sequence). The CDR3 covers 15 residues.

The chain carries TRBV5-6 and TRBJ1-2; 7 bases are a match to TRBD1. Germline CDR1 reads SGHDT; CDR2 reads YYEEEE. The J segment lost 3 bases and the V segment lost 1 base, leaving 3 bases of the junction unmatched. There are 14 residues in the CDR3. Here the CDR3 DNA reads TGTGCCAGCAGCTTGACCGGGACAGACTATGGCTACACCTTC. Translated: CASSLTGTDYGYTF.

The chain couples TRBV6-5 to TRBJ1-6; D may be TRBD1 (6 bases). The V gene's germline CDR1 is MNHEY and CDR2 SVGAGI. The CDR3 covers 13 residues. The germline V and J ends were trimmed by 10 bases and 8 bases, with 15 bases remaining between them. The CDR3 protein is CATLGQLDSPLHF. The CDR3 DNA follows: TGTGCCACCTTAGGACAGCTAGATTCACCCCTCCACTTT.

The chain employs TRBV19 and TRBJ1-2; 10 bases are a match to TRBD1. The CDR3 runs to 15 residues. Germline V gives CDR1 LNHDA, CDR2 SQIVND (reference sequence). The ends lost 6 bases at V and 11 bases at J; junction bases unmatched: 15. As DNA, the CDR3 is TGTGCCAGTAGACTAGATCGCCGGGACAGGGGTGGTTACACCTTC. Its translation: CASRLDRRDRGGYTF.

This clone was seen a single time. The chain couples TRBV5-1 to TRBJ2-2; D not resolved. V shed 2 bases and J shed 7 bases, with 15 bases lying between them. CDR1 SGHRS and CDR2 YFSETQ come from the germline V gene. CDR3 length: 15 residues. DNA of the CDR3: TGCGCCAGCAGCTTCCCAGACCCCCCTAGCGGGGAGCTGTTTTTT. Translating gives CASSFPDPPSGELFF.

The chain links TRBV24-1 to TRBJ1-2; 9 bases are a match to TRBD1. Germline CDR1 KGHDR, CDR2 SFDVKD. This CDR3 comprises 17 residues. The trim removed 10 bases at V and 6 bases at J, leaving 20 bases unmatched. CDR3 sequence: CATNLPGQGQGEHGYTF. The CDR3 DNA follows: TGTGCCACTAACCTACCGGGACAGGGACAAGGGGAGCATGGCTACACCTTC.

The CDR3 spells CASSYGGTGNTIYF. The CDR3, as DNA: TGTGCCAGCAGTTACGGGGGGACTGGAAACACCATATATTTT. The chain employs TRBV6-5 and TRBJ1-3, with D possibly matching TRBD1 (5 bases). CDR1 and CDR2 (germline): MNHEY, SVGAGI. V gave up 2 bases and J gave up 2 bases, with 7 bases separating them. The CDR3 has 14 residues.

V and J are TRBV28 and TRBJ2-1; 8 bases are a match to TRBD2. J lost 10 bases, V lost 5 bases, and 7 bases had no gene match. Germline values: CDR1 MDHEN, CDR2 SYDVKM. This CDR3 spans 13 amino acids. In DNA, the CDR3 is TGTGCCAGCAGTCCGTCTAGCGGGTCGGAGCAGTTCTTC. This translates into CASSPSSGSEQFF.

The chain couples TRBV27 to TRBJ1-2; no clear D gene. This CDR3 comprises 14 residues. V was shortened by 3 bases and J by 0 bases, with 8 bases between the two germline ends. From germline, CDR1 is MNHEY and CDR2 SMNVEV (reference sequence). CDR3 region: CASSLRLANYGYTF. The DNA of the CDR3 is TGTGCCAGCAGTTTGCGGCTAGCTAACTATGGCTACACCTTC.